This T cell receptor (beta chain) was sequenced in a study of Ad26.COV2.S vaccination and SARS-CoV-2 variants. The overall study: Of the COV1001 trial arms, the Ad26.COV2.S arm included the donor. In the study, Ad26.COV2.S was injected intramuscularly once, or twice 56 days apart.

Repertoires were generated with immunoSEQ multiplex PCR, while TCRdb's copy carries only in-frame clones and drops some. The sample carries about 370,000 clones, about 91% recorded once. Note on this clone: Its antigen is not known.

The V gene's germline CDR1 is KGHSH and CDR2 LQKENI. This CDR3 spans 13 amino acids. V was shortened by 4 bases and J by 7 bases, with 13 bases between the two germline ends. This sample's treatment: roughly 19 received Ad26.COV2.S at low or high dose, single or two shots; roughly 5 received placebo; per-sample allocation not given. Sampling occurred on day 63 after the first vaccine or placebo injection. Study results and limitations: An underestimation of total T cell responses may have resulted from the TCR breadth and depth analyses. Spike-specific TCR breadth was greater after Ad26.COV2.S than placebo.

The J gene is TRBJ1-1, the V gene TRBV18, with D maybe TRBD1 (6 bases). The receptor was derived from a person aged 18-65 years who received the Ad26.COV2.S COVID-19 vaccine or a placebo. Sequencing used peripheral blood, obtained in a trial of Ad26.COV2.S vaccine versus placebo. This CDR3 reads CASSREQGVEAFF. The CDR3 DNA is TGTGCCAGCTCACGAGAACAGGGAGTTGAAGCTTTCTTT. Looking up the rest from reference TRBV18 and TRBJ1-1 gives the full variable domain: NAGVMQNPRHLVRRRGQEARLRCSPMKGHSHVYWYRQLPEEGLKFMVYLQKENIIDESGMPKERFSAEFPKEGPSILRIQQVVRGDSAAYFCASSREQGVEAFFGQGTRLTVV.